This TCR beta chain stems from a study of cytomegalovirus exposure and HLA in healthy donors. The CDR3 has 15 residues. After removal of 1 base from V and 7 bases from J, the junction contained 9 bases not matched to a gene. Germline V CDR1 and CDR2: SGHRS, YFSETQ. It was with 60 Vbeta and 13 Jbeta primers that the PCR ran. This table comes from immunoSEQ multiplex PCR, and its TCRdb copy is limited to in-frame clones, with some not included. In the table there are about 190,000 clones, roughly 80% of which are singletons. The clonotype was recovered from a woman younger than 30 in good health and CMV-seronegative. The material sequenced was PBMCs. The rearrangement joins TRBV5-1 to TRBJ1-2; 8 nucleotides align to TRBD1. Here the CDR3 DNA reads TGCGCCAGCAGCTTGCCCGTTCAGGGGGCGGGTGGCTACACCTTC. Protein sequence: CASSLPVQGAGGYTF.